These 30 T cell receptor beta chains share one sample of origin, sequenced in a study of T cells in women clearing cervical HPV infection (dated by TCRdb to 2017 to 2018). Library preparation was by the immunoSEQ multiplex PCR assay. TCRdb carries this immuneACCESS record with in-frame sequences only. Its versions omit some clonotypes, under half of them owing to an unresolved V gene in the studies checked, with the rest unexplained. This sample's table has entries for roughly 30,000 clones. The biggest ten clones account for roughly 8% of the sample. The sequencing sample was made of blood buffy coat. The source of these receptors is a woman aged 18 to 75 with a cervical HPV16 infection that either progressed to CIN3+ or cleared (not recorded which).

Worth noting for this clone: Sequencing ends 3 residues short of the CDR3 end; the germline J gene provides the rest. The V and J genes are TRBV2 and TRBJ2-7; the D is unclear. CDR3 length: 13 amino acids. Germline CDR1 is SNHLY and CDR2 is FYNNEI. V was trimmed by 4 bases and J by 0 bases, leaving 7 bases between them. CDR3 amino acids: CASSGVFSYEQYF. Incomplete CDR3 DNA: TGTGCCAGCAGTGGTGTCTTCTCCTACGAG.

Turning to this clone: The read ends 3 residues shy of where the CDR3 ends; the end is completed using the germline J gene. The chain recombines TRBV5-1 with TRBJ1-4, with TRBD1 matching 8 bases. With V trimmed by 3 bases and J by 1 base, 11 bases remained unmatched. Germline V CDR1 and CDR2: SGHRS, YFSETQ. The CDR3 loop spans 18 amino acids. CDR3 in amino acids: CASSSLPGQERTNEKLFF. The CDR3 DNA, read in part, is TGCGCCAGCAGCTCCCTACCGGGACAGGAAAGAACTAATGAAAAA.

As for this clone: The read finishes 3 residues shy of the CDR3 end, and the germline J gene is used to complete it. The chain carries TRBV11-2 and TRBJ1-5; D is perhaps TRBD1 (6 bases). The CDR3 contains 15 residues. V was trimmed by 0 bases and J by 0 bases, leaving 6 bases between them. CDR1 is SGHAT, CDR2 FQNNGV, per germline. CDR3 bases read: TGTGCCAGCAGCTTAGAGGACAGTAGCAATCAGCCC. Translating it yields CASSLEDSSNQP. The complete CDR3 protein is CASSLEDSSNQPQHF.

On this clone itself: With the read ending 3 residues before the CDR3 end, the germline J gene is used to fill in that end. The chain joins TRBV5-6 to TRBJ2-5, with D unclear. The CDR3 has 11 amino acids. Trimming removed 4 bases from V and 5 bases from J, with 6 bases in between. Germline CDR1 and CDR2: SGHDT and YYEEEE. The CDR3 bases that were read are TGTGCCAGCAGCATCAGGGAGACC. Translated: CASSIRET. The entire CDR3 sequence reads CASSIRETQYF.

Remarks on this clone: The read terminates 3 residues ahead of where the CDR3 ends, so the germline J gene completes it. The chain couples TRBV5-1 to TRBJ1-5; D not resolved. This CDR3 contains 14 residues. With 4 bases removed from V and 8 bases from J, the gap between germline ends came to 16 bases. Germline V gene sequence: CDR1 SGHRS, CDR2 YFSETQ. The sequenced CDR3 bases are TGCGCCAGCAGCCCCGACTTGGCGGGGAAGCCC. As protein: CASSPDLAGKP. The whole CDR3 reads CASSPDLAGKPQHF.

Worth noting for this clone: The read ends 3 residues early relative to the CDR3; the germline J gene fills the gap. The chain couples TRBV19 to TRBJ2-3; 8 bases align to TRBD1. In germline, CDR1 is LNHDA, CDR2 SQIVND (reference sequence). CDR3 length: 14 amino acids. This CDR3 reads CASRKTTGDQPQYF. The DNA read from the CDR3 is TGTGCCAGTAGAAAAACGACAGGGGATCAGCCG. The whole variable domain, filled in from reference TRBV19 and TRBJ2-3, reads DGGITQSPKYLFRKEGQNVTLSCEQNLNHDAMYWYRQDPGQGLRLIYYSQIVNDFQKGDIAEGYSVSREKKESFPLTVTSAQKNPTAFYLCASRKTTGDQPQYFGPGTRLTVL.

Comments on this clone: One end of the junction does not line up with germline, which may come from a read error. The CDR3 is cut off 3 residues early in the read; its end comes from the germline J gene. The chain has TRBV4-2 and TRBJ1-2; D unclear. Germline V gene sequence: CDR1 LGHNA, CDR2 YNFKEQ. CDR3 length equals 14 residues. The sequenced part of the CDR3 DNA is TGCGCCAGCAGCCCCGAACAACATGGCTATGGC. Residues: CASSPEQHGYG. The entire CDR3 is CASSPEQHGYGYTF.

Details on this clone: The read halts 3 residues ahead of the CDR3 end, with the missing end drawn from the germline J gene. The chain recombines TRBV28 with TRBJ1-1; D possibly corresponds to TRBD1 (6 bases). Trimming stripped 3 bases from V and 5 bases from J, with 13 bases between. Germline CDR1 reads MDHEN; CDR2 reads SYDVKM. This CDR3 is built from 14 residues. The DNA read from the CDR3 is TGTGCCAGCAGTTTTCAGGGGCGAAAAACTGAA. As protein: CASSFQGRKTE. The CDR3 reads in full as CASSFQGRKTEAFF.

On this clone: The read comes to an end 3 residues before the CDR3 does, leaving the germline J gene to fill in the end. The rearrangement uses TRBV13 and TRBJ2-2, with 8 positions matching TRBD1. The CDR3 consists of 17 residues. Germline CDR1 is PRHDT and CDR2 is FYEKMQ (reference sequence). The V and J ends lost 2 bases and 3 bases, in that order; junction bases with no gene match: 8. The part of the CDR3 DNA that was read is TGTGCCAGCAGCTTACCCCGTGACAGGGGACACACCGGGGAG. It yields the protein CASSLPRDRGHTGE. The complete CDR3 reads CASSLPRDRGHTGELFF.

As concerns this clone: The read comes to an end 3 residues before the CDR3 does, leaving the germline J gene to fill in the end. The chain has TRBV7-3 and TRBJ2-3; D possibly corresponds to TRBD2 (6 bases). Germline CDR1 is SGHTA and CDR2 is FQGTGA. The CDR3 is 16 amino acids. With 0 bases removed from V and 3 bases from J, the gap between germline ends came to 13 bases. This CDR3 reads CASSLTLGTATDTQYF. The DNA read from the CDR3 is TGTGCCAGCAGCTTAACCCTGGGGACTGCTACAGATACG. Supplemented by reference TRBV7-3 and TRBJ2-3, the full variable domain reads GAGVSQTPSNKVTEKGKYVELRCDPISGHTALYWYRQSLGQGPEFLIYFQGTGAADDSGLPNDRFFAVRPEGSVSTLKIQRTERGDSAVYLCASSLTLGTATDTQYFGPGTRLTVL.

With regard to this clone: The CDR3 end falls 3 residues outside the read, so it is completed with the germline J gene. This sequence joins TRBV7-6 and TRBJ2-2; 9 positions match TRBD1. Germline V gene sequence: CDR1 SGHVS, CDR2 FNYEAQ. V gave up 5 bases and J gave up 4 bases; unmatched junction bases: 5. This CDR3 comprises 15 residues. This CDR3 reads CASSPGQGGTGELFF. The CDR3 bases that were read are TGTGCCAGCAGCCCGGGACAGGGTGGCACCGGGGAG.

With regard to this clone: The sequence runs out 3 residues before the end of the CDR3; the remainder is reconstructed from the germline J gene. The chain has TRBV18 and TRBJ1-2, with 7 positions matching TRBD1. This CDR3 comprises 15 residues. Germline V lookup: CDR1 KGHSH, CDR2 LQKENI. CDR3 protein: CASSPLGGYEGDYTF. The sequenced CDR3 bases are TGTGCCAGCTCACCGTTAGGGGGCTACGAGGGCGAC.

Comment on this clone: Read sequence stops 3 residues before the CDR3 end, and the germline J gene provides the missing end. The chain has TRBV7-7 and TRBJ2-2; tentative D call: TRBD1 (5 bases). This CDR3 region has 13 residues. Germline V lookup: CDR1 SSHAT, CDR2 FNYEAQ (reference sequence). V was clipped by 4 bases and J by 6 bases, with 9 bases between them. The CDR3 spells CASSSREAGELFF. The CDR3 bases that were read are TGTGCCAGCAGCTCCAGGGAAGCCGGGGAG.

A remark on this clone: The CDR3 is cut off 3 residues early in the read; its end comes from the germline J gene. The chain couples TRBV7-9 to TRBJ2-3; D possibly corresponds to TRBD1 (6 bases). This CDR3 has 14 residues. V gave up 5 bases and J gave up 2 bases, with 11 bases separating them. Germline V gene data show CDR1 as SEHNR and CDR2 as FQNEAQ (reference sequence). The part of the CDR3 DNA that was read is TGTGCCAGCAGCCAGGGGCTTTACACAGATACG. Its translation is CASSQGLYTDT. The whole CDR3 protein is CASSQGLYTDTQYF.

Turning to this clone: Sequence at one end of the junction differs from germline and may be a read error. The CDR3 is cut off 3 residues early in the read; its end comes from the germline J gene. The sample contains more than one DNA sequence encoding this CDR3. V usage is TRBV30 and J usage is TRBJ1-3; D call uncertain. In germline, CDR1 is GTSNPN, CDR2 SVGIG (reference sequence). CDR3 length: 12 residues. CDR3 sequence reads: CAWKGVGNTIYF. The covered CDR3 bases are TGTGCCTGGAAGGGTGTTGGAAACACG.

Note on this clone: Read sequence stops 3 residues before the CDR3 end, and the germline J gene provides the missing end. The chain recombines TRBV2 with TRBJ1-1; D possibly corresponds to TRBD1 (5 bases). The CDR3 length is 15 residues. Trimming stripped 5 bases from V and 1 base from J, with 14 bases between. Germline-derived CDR1 and CDR2 are SNHLY and FYNNEI. CDR3 DNA (partial): TGTGCCAGCAGTTGGAGCGACAGCAAGAACACTGAA. As protein: CASSWSDSKNTE. The full CDR3 reads CASSWSDSKNTEAFF.

CDR3 loop: CASSSRTSGGNDYTF. The part of the CDR3 DNA that was read is TGTGCCAGTAGTTCACGGACTAGCGGGGGGAATGAC. The chain couples TRBV19 to TRBJ1-2; D might be TRBD1 (5 bases). Coverage ceases 3 residues before the CDR3 finishes, and the germline J gene fills in the end. Germline CDR1 and CDR2: LNHDA and SQIVND (reference sequence). The length of the CDR3 is 15 residues.

Turning to this clone: The read terminates 3 residues ahead of where the CDR3 ends, so the germline J gene completes it. The chain recombines TRBV19 with TRBJ1-2; the match to TRBD1 covers 7 bases. Germline CDR1 reads LNHDA; CDR2 reads SQIVND (reference sequence). There are 16 residues in the CDR3. The CDR3 reads CASSPPQPGQQGGYTF. CDR3 DNA (partial): TGTGCCAGTAGTCCCCCGCAACCGGGACAGCAGGGAGGC.

The CDR3 bases that were read are TGTGCCAGCAGCTCGACCGGGACAGGACTGGAGACC. As protein: CASSSTGTGLET. The complete CDR3 sequence is CASSSTGTGLETQYF. The rearrangement uses TRBV7-2 and TRBJ2-5; 8 bases line up with TRBD1. The read finishes 3 residues shy of the CDR3 end, and the germline J gene is used to complete it. Germline values: CDR1 SGHTA, CDR2 FQGNSA. V lost 4 bases to trimming and J lost 5 bases; unmatched junction nucleotides: 9. This CDR3 has 15 residues.

Comment on this clone: The CDR3 goes on 3 residues after the read ends, and that part is filled in from the germline J gene. This chain uses TRBV18 with TRBJ2-7, with 11 bases aligning to TRBD1. The CDR3 has 15 amino acids. V was pared by 3 bases and J by 2 bases, with 3 bases of the junction left unmatched. CDR1 is KGHSH and CDR2 is LQKENI in the germline V gene. CDR3 bases read: TGTGCCAGCTCACCCGGACAGGGGGCGCCCTACGAG. This gives the protein CASSPGQGAPYE. The entire CDR3 sequence reads CASSPGQGAPYEQYF. Filled out from reference TRBV18 and TRBJ2-7, the complete variable domain reads NAGVMQNPRHLVRRRGQEARLRCSPMKGHSHVYWYRQLPEEGLKFMVYLQKENIIDESGMPKERFSAEFPKEGPSILRIQQVVRGDSAAYFCASSPGQGAPYEQYFGPGTRLTVT.

In regard to this clone: Coverage ceases 3 residues before the CDR3 finishes, and the germline J gene fills in the end. The gene calls are TRBV5-1 and TRBJ1-4; D is unresolved. V was pared by 4 bases and J by 4 bases, with 11 bases between. Germline CDR1 reads SGHRS; CDR2 reads YFSETQ. This CDR3 region has 14 residues. The DNA read from the CDR3 is TGCGCCAGCAGCCACGAAGGTTTTAATGAAAAA. Protein: CASSHEGFNEK. In full, the CDR3 reads CASSHEGFNEKLFF. The whole variable domain, remainder taken from reference TRBV5-1 and TRBJ1-4, is KAGVTQTPRYLIKTRGQQVTLSCSPISGHRSVSWYQQTPGQGLQFLFEYFSETQRNKGNFPGRFSGRQFSNSRSEMNVSTLELGDSALYLCASSHEGFNEKLFFGSGTQLSVL.

Regarding this clone: Read coverage stops 3 residues before the CDR3 terminus; the germline J gene supplies the remainder. The V and J genes are TRBV4-1 and TRBJ2-1; TRBD2 is a possible D gene (6 bases). The V end lost 6 bases, the J end lost 7 bases, and 13 bases lay between the germline ends. Germline V lookup: CDR1 MGHRA, CDR2 YSYEKL. The CDR3 is 13 amino acids. Incomplete CDR3 DNA: TGCGCCAGCAGTACGGGGGTAACTAATGAG. Translation: CASSTGVTNE. The whole CDR3 protein reads CASSTGVTNEQFF.

This CDR3 reads CSVPKREGPYNEQFF. The part of the CDR3 DNA that was read is TGCAGCGTGCCGAAGCGGGAGGGTCCCTACAATGAG. V usage is TRBV29-1 and J usage is TRBJ2-1, with TRBD2 matching over 10 bases. From the germline J gene comes the end of the CDR3, since the read stops 3 residues before it. Germline CDR1 and CDR2: SQVTM and ANQGSEA. CDR3 length: 15 residues. V lost 6 bases to trimming and J lost 2 bases; unmatched junction nucleotides: 7.

As to this clone: Read data end 3 residues before the CDR3 end; the end is taken from the germline J gene. The chain recombines TRBV5-1 with TRBJ1-4; 11 bases line up with TRBD1. Unmatched junction bases numbered 7, after V lost 2 bases and J lost 7 bases. The germline V gene encodes CDR1 SGHRS and CDR2 YFSETQ. The CDR3 totals 16 residues. The CDR3 is CASSFGQGASAEKLFF. The part of the CDR3 DNA that was read is TGCGCCAGCAGCTTTGGACAGGGGGCTTCGGCTGAAAAA.

CDR3 sequence reads: CSATPGGSYEQYF. The CDR3 bases that were read are TGCAGTGCTACCCCAGGGGGCTCCTACGAG. The chain employs TRBV20-1 and TRBJ2-7; TRBD1 agrees at 7 bases. The observed sequence ends 3 residues before the CDR3 terminus, with the missing tail filled in from the germline J gene. The CDR3 is 13 residues long. The V gene's germline CDR1 is DFQATT and CDR2 SNEGSKA (reference sequence). The V and J ends lost 4 bases and 0 bases, in that order; junction bases with no gene match: 3.

Regarding this clone: Coverage ceases 3 residues before the CDR3 finishes, and the germline J gene fills in the end. V usage is TRBV19 and J usage is TRBJ2-2, with 9 bases fitting TRBD1. CDR1 is LNHDA and CDR2 is SQIVND in the germline V gene (reference sequence). The CDR3 loop spans 15 amino acids. V lost 6 bases, J lost 7 bases, and 9 bases stayed unmatched. CDR3 DNA (partial): TGTGCCAGTAGATTCCGGGACAGGGCTAACGGGGAG. Translated, it gives CASRFRDRANGE. The entire CDR3 is CASRFRDRANGELFF.

With respect to this clone: One junction end does not reproduce the germline sequence, and a read error may be involved. The read ends 3 residues before the CDR3 terminus; that terminus is restored from the germline J gene. The chain has TRBV7-3 and TRBJ1-1; tentative D call: TRBD1 (5 bases). CDR3 length: 13 residues. In germline, CDR1 is SGHTA, CDR2 FQGTGA. CDR3 amino acids: CAGSLTENTEAFF. The covered CDR3 bases are TGTGCCGGCAGCTTGACAGAGAACACTGAA.

For this clone: The read ends 3 residues early relative to the CDR3; the germline J gene fills the gap. The chain recombines TRBV20-1 with TRBJ1-2; tentatively, D is TRBD1 (5 bases). This CDR3 spans 13 amino acids. Trimming stripped 3 bases from V and 3 bases from J, with 11 bases between. CDR1 and CDR2 from the germline V gene are DFQATT and SNEGSKA (reference sequence). CDR3 DNA, as far as it was read: TGCAGTGCTAGTACGGGGGTGGACTATGGC. It codes for CSASTGVDYG. The complete CDR3 sequence is CSASTGVDYGYTF.

About this clone: The read halts 3 residues ahead of the CDR3 end, with the missing end drawn from the germline J gene. The rearrangement uses TRBV4-2 and TRBJ1-3, with D perhaps TRBD1 (5 bases). V was pared by 6 bases and J by 3 bases, with 12 bases between. CDR3 size: 14 residues. Germline CDR1 is LGHNA and CDR2 is YNFKEQ. The CDR3 sequence: CASSSGGVGNTIYF. Incomplete CDR3 DNA: TGTGCCAGCAGTAGTGGAGGGGTTGGAAACACC.

Concerning this clone itself: From the germline J gene comes the end of the CDR3, since the read stops 3 residues before it. The chain recombines TRBV7-2 with TRBJ2-3, with D uncertain. The CDR3 extends over 11 amino acids. Germline V CDR1 and CDR2: SGHTA, FQGNSA. CDR3 residues: CASSLGTAQYF. Incomplete CDR3 DNA: TGTGCCAGCAGCTTAGGTACGGCG.